In its sample, the clone carrying this T cell receptor beta chain was seen a few times. Its antigen is not identified. TCRdb reanalysed the RT-PCR reads using MiXCR and keeps one entry per CDR3 protein. The sample holds 650,000 to 800,000 distinct CDR3 sequences; 11% to 15% are singletons and the top ten take 6.5% to 8.5%. The germline V gene has CDR1 LGHNA and CDR2 YNFKEQ. V lost 0 bases and J lost 3, with 12 bases in between. CDR3 size: 15 residues. This sample is drawn from a study of response to subunit inactivated influenza vaccine. Study observations and caveats: Authors suggested each seasonal flu vaccination may recruit only limited numbers of new T cells.

This sample comprised PBMCs from blood, obtained around 14 days before vaccination. The clonotype was recovered from a man in his forties or fifties who received an inactivated influenza vaccine. This chain uses TRBV4-2 with TRBJ2-7; D unclear. The CDR3 coding sequence is TGTGCCAGCAGCCAAGATCCCGACCAGGACTACGAGCAGTACTTC. Protein: CASSQDPDQDYEQYF.